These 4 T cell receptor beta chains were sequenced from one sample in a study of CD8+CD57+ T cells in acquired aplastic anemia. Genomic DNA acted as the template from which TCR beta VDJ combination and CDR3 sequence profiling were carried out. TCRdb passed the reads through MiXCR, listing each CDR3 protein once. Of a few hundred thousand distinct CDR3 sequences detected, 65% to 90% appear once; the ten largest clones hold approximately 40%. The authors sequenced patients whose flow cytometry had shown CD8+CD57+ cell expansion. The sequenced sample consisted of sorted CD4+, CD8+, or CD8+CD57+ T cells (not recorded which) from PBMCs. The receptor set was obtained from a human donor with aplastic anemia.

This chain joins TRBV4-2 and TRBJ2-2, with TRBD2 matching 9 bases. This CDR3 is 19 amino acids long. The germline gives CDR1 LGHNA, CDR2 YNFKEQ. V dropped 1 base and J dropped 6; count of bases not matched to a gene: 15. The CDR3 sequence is CASSQVSGSGGPSAGELFF. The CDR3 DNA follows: TGTGCCAGCAGCCAAGTATCGGGTAGCGGGGGTCCTTCAGCCGGGGAGCTGTTTTTT.

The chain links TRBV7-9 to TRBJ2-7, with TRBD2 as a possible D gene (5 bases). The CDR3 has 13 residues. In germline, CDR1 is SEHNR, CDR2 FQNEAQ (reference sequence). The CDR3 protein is CASSLAGAAEPYV. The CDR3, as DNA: TGTGCCAGCAGCTTAGCGGGAGCGGCCGAGCCGTACGTC.

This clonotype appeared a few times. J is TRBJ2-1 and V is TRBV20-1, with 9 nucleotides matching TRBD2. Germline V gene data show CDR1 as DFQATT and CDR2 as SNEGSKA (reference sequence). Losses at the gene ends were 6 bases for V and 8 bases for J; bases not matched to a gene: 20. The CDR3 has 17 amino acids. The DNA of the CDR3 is TGCAGTGCCAGCAGCTTTCAAAGAAGCGGGGGGAGCGATGAGCAGTTCTTC. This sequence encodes CSASSFQRSGGSDEQFF.

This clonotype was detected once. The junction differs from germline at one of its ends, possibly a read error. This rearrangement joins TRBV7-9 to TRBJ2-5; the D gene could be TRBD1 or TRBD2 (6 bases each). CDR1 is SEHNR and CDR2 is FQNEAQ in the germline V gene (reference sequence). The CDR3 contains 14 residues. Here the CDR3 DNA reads TGTGCCGGCAAGGGGGGTAGCGAGCAACAGACCCTCGGGTTC. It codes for CAGKGGSEQQTLGF.